The clone carrying this TCR beta chain was observed many times. The germline CDR1 and CDR2 sequences are MNHEY and SMNVEV (reference sequence). CDR3 length: 12 residues. V lost 8 bases and J lost 5, with 10 bases in between. The source of the sample is a study of T cells in Graves' hyperthyroidism and ophthalmopathy. Amplification of TCR beta CDR3 regions used RNA as the template. HTBI primers were used for first-round RT-PCR of the TCR CDR3. TCRdb re-derived calls from the multiplex PCR reads in MiXCR, one entry per CDR3 protein. The profile covers more than 500,000 distinct CDR3 sequences, with approximately 16% appearing a single time and less than 30% taken by the ten largest.

Sequencing used blood. This clonotype originated in a woman in her 30s with Graves' ophthalmopathy. V and J are TRBV27 and TRBJ1-5; D uncertain. The CDR3 sequence is CASVASYQPQHF. Written as DNA, the CDR3 is TGTGCCAGCGTTGCAAGTTATCAGCCCCAGCATTTT.